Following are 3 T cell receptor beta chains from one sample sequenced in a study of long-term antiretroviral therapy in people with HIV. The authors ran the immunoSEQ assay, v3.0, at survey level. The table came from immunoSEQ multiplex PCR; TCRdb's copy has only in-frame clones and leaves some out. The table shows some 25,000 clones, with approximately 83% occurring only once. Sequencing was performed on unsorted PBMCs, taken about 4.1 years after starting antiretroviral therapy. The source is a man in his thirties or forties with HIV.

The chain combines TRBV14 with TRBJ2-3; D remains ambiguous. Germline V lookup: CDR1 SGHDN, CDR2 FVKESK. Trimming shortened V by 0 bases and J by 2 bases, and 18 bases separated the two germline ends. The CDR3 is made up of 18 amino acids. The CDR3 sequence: CASSQEVTAGPFTDTQYF. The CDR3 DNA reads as TGTGCCAGCAGCCAAGAAGTTACGGCAGGTCCCTTCACAGATACGCAGTATTTT.

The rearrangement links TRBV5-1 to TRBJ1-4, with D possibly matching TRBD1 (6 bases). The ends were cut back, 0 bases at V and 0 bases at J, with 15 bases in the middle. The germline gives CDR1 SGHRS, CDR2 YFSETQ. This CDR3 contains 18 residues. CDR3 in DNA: TGCGCCAGCAGCTTGGCTCTGGACAGCCGCGCAACTAATGAAAAACTGTTTTTT. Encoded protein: CASSLALDSRATNEKLFF.

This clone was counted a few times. The CDR3 sequence is CASSKGGQGYSNQPQHF. The CDR3 DNA reads as TGTGCCAGCAGCAAAGGGGGACAGGGGTATAGCAATCAGCCCCAGCATTTT. V is TRBV21-1 and J is TRBJ1-5; the D segment call TRBD1 is taken from the table without a DNA check. TRBV21-1 is a pseudogene. CDR3 size: 17 residues.